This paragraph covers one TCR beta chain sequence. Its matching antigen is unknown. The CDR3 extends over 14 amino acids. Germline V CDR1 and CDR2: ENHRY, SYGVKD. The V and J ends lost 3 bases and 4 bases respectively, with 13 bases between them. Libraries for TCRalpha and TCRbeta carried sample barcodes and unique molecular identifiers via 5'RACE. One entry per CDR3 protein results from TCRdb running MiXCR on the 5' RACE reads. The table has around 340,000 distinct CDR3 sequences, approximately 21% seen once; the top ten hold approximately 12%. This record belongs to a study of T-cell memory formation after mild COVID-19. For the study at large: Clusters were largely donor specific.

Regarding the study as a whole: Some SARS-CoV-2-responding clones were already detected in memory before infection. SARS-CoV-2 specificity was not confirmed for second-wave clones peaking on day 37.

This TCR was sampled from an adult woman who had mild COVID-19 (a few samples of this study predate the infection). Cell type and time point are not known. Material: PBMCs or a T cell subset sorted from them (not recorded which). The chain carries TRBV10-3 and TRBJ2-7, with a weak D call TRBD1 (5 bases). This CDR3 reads CAISEGKGSYEQYF. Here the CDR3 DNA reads TGTGCCATCAGTGAAGGGAAGGGGTCATACGAGCAGTACTTC.